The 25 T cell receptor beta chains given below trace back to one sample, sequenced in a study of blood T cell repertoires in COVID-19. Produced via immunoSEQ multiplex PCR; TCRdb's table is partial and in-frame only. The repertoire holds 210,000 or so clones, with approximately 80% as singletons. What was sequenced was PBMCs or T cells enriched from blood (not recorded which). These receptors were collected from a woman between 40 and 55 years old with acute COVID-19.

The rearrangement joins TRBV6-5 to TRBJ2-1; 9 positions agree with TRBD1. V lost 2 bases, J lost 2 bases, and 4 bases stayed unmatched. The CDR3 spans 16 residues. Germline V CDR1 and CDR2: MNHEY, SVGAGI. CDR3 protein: CASSYVGTGTYNEQFF. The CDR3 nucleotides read TGTGCCAGCAGTTACGTCGGGACAGGGACCTACAATGAGCAGTTCTTC.

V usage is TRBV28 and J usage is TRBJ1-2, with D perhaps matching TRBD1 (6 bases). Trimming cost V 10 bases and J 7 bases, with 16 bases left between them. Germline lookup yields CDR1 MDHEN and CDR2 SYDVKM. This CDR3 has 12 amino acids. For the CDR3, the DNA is TGTGCCACCACGGTGGGGGCGCTTGGCTACACCTTC. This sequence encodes CATTVGALGYTF.

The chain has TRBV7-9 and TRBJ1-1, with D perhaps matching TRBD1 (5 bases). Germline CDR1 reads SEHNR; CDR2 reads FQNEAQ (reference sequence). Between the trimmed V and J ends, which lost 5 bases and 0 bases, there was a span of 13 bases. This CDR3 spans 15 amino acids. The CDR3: CASSAPTVLNTEAFF. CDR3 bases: TGTGCCAGCAGCGCGCCGACAGTCCTGAACACTGAAGCTTTCTTT.

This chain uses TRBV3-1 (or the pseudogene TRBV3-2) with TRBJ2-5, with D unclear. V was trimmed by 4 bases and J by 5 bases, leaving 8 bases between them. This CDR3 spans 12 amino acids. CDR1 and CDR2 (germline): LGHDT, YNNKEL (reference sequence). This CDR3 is CASSPIRETQYF. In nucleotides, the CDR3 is TGTGCCAGCAGCCCAATCCGGGAGACCCAGTACTTC.

The CDR3 DNA reads TGTGCCAGCAGAGGTATTGGGACAGGGAGCCCTAATGAAAAACTGTTTTTT. It yields the protein CASRGIGTGSPNEKLFF. The J gene is TRBJ1-4, the V gene TRBV28; 9 bases agree with TRBD1. The trim removed 6 bases at V and 3 bases at J, leaving 11 bases unmatched. Germline V lookup: CDR1 MDHEN, CDR2 SYDVKM. The CDR3 runs to 17 residues. Combining the CDR3 with reference TRBV28 and TRBJ1-4 gives the whole variable domain DVKVTQSSRYLVKRTGEKVFLECVQDMDHENMFWYRQDPGLGLRLIYFSYDVKMKEKGDIPEGYSVSREKKERFSLILESASTNQTSMYLCASRGIGTGSPNEKLFFGSGTQLSVL.

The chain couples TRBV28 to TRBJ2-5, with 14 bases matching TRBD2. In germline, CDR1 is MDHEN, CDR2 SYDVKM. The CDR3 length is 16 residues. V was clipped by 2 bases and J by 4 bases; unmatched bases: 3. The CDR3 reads CASSLTGTSGRETQYF. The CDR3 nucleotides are TGTGCCAGCAGTTTAACAGGGACTAGCGGGAGAGAGACCCAGTACTTC.

The CDR3 loop is CATSDDQGAGNTIYF. CDR3 coding DNA: TGTGCCACCAGTGATGACCAGGGTGCTGGAAACACCATATATTTT. The chain is built from TRBV24-1 and TRBJ1-3; a weak D match, TRBD1 (5 bases). Trimming took 3 bases from V and 2 from J, leaving 10 bases between them. Germline V gene sequence: CDR1 KGHDR, CDR2 SFDVKD. The CDR3 is 15 residues long.

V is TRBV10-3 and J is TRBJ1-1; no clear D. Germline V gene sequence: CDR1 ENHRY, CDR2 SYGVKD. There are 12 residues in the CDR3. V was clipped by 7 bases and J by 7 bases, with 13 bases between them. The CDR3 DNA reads TGTGCCATCAAAGGTTCTGGAGATGAAGCTTTCTTT. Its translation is CAIKGSGDEAFF.

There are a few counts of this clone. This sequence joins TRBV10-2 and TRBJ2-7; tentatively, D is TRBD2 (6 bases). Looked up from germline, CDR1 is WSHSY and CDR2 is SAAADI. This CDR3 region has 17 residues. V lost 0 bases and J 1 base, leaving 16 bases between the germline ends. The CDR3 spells CASSESGVLSGSYEQYF. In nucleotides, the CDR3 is TGCGCCAGCAGTGAGTCGGGTGTCCTTAGCGGATCCTACGAGCAGTACTTC.

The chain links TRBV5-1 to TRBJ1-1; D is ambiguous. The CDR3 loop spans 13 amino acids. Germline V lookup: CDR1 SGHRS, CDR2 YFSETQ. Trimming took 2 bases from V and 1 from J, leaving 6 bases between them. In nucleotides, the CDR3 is TGCGCCAGCAGCTTAGAAGCGAACACTGAAGCTTTCTTT. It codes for CASSLEANTEAFF.

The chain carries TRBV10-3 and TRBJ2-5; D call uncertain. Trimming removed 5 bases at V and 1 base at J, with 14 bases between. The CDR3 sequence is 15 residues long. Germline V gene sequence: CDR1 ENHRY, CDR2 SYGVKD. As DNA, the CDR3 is TGTGCCATCAGTCGCGGTGGAGCCGTCCAAGAGACCCAGTACTTC. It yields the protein CAISRGGAVQETQYF.

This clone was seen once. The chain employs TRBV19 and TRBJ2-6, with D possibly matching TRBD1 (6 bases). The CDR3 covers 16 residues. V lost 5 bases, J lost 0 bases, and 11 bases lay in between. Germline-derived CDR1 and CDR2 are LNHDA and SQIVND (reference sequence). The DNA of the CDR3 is TGTGCCAGTAGTCCGGGACACCCCTCTGGGGCCAACGTCCTGACTTTC. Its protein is CASSPGHPSGANVLTF.

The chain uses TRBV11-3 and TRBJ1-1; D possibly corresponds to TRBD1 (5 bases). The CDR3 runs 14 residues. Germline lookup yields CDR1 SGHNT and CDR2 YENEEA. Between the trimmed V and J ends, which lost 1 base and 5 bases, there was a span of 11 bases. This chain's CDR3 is CASSLGADRTEAFF. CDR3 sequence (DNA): TGTGCCAGCAGCTTAGGAGCTGACAGAACTGAAGCTTTCTTT. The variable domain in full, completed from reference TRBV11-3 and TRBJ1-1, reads EAGVVQSPRYKIIEKKQPVAFWCNPISGHNTLYWYLQNLGQGPELLIRYENEEAVDDSQLPKDRFSAERLKGVDSTLKIQPAELGDSAVYLCASSLGADRTEAFFGQGTRLTVV.

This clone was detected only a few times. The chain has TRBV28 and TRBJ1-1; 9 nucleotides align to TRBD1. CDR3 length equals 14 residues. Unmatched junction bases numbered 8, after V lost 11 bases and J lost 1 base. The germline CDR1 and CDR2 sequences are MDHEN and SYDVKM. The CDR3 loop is CAGKRDRENTEAFF. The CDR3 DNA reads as TGTGCCGGAAAACGGGACAGGGAGAACACTGAAGCTTTCTTT.

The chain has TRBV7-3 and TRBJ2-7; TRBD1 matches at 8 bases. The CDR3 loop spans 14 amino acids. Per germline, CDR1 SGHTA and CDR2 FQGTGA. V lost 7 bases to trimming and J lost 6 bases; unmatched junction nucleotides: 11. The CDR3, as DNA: TGTGCCAGCACCAACAGCCCCACAGGGGGCGAGCAGTACTTC. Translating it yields CASTNSPTGGEQYF.

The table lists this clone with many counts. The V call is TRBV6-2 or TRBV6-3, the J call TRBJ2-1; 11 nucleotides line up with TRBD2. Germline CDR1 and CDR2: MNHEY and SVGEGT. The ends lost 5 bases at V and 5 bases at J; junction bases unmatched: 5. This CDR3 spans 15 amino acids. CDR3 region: CASSPGLAGHNEQFF. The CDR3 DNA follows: TGTGCCAGCAGTCCCGGACTAGCGGGCCACAATGAGCAGTTCTTC.

The CDR3: CASSGSSYNEQFF. DNA of the CDR3: TGTGCCAGCTCAGGCAGCTCCTACAATGAGCAGTTCTTC. V gene TRBV9 combines with J gene TRBJ2-1; D is unclear. Germline CDR1 is SGDLS and CDR2 is YYNGEE. The CDR3 consists of 13 residues. Trimming cost V 7 bases and J 0 bases, with 8 bases left between them. Variable domain in full (rest from reference TRBV9 and TRBJ2-1): DSGVTQTPKHLITATGQRVTLRCSPRSGDLSVYWYQQSLDQGLQFLIQYYNGEERAKGNILERFSAQQFPDLHSELNLSSLELGDSALYFCASSGSSYNEQFFGPGTRLTVL.

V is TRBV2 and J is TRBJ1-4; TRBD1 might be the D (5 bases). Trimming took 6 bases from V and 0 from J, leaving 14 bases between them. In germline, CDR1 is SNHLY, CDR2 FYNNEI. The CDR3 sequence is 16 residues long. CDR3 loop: CASSRILQATNEKLFF. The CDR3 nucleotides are TGTGCCAGCAGCCGAATCTTACAGGCAACTAATGAAAAACTGTTTTTT. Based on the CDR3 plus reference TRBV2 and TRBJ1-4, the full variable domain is EPEVTQTPSHQVTQMGQEVILRCVPISNHLYFYWYRQILGQKVEFLVSFYNNEISEKSEIFDDQFSVERPDGSNFTLKIRSTKLEDSAMYFCASSRILQATNEKLFFGSGTQLSVL.

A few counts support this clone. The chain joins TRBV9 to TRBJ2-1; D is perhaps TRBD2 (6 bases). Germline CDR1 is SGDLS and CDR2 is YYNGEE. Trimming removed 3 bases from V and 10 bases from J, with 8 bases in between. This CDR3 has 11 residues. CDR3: CASSGGGEQFF. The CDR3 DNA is TGTGCCAGCAGCGGAGGAGGGGAGCAGTTCTTC.

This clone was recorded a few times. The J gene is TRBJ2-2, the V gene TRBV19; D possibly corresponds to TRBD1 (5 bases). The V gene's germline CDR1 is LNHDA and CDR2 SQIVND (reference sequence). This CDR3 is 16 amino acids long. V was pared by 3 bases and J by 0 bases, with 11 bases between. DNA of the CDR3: TGTGCCAGTAGTATGGGGCGGAGCGCGAACACCGGGGAGCTGTTTTTT. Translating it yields CASSMGRSANTGELFF.

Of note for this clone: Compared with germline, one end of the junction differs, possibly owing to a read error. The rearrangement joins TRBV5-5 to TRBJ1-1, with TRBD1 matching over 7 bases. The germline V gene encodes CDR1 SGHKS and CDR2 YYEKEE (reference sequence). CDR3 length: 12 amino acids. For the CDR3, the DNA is TGCATGACAGGGCGGATGAACACTGAAGCTTTCTTT. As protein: CMTGRMNTEAFF.

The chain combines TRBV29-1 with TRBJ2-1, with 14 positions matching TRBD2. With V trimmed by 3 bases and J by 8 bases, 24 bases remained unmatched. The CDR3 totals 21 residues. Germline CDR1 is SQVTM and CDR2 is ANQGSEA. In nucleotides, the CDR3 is TGCAGCGTTGAGACGGCCGACTGGGGACTAGCGGGAGCAACTGGTATCGATGAGCAGTTCTTC. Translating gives CSVETADWGLAGATGIDEQFF.

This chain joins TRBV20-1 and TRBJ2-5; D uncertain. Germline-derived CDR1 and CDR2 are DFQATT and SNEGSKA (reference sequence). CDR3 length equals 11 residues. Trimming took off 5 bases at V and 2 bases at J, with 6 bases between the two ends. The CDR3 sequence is CSAHRQETQYF. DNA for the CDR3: TGCAGTGCTCACAGACAAGAGACCCAGTACTTC.

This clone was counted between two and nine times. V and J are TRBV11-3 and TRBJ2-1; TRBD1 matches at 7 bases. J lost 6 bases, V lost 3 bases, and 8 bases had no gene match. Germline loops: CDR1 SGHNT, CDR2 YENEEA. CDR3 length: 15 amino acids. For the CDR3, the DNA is TGTGCCAGCAGCTTGGACGGACCAGGGGGCAATGAGCAGTTCTTC. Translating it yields CASSLDGPGGNEQFF.

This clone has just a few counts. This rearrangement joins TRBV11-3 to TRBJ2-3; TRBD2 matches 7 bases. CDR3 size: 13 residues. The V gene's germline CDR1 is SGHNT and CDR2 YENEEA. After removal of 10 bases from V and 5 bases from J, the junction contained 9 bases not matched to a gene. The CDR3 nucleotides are TGTGCCACCCACACCAGCGGGATAGATACGCAGTATTTT. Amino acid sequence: CATHTSGIDTQYF.